This is a list of T cell receptor beta chains from one sample in a study of shared clonotypes between healthy human individuals. Clones were read by immunoSEQ multiplex PCR, and TCRdb kept only the in-frame ones, dropping some. The sample gives some 580,000 clones, 97% of which show up once; roughly 0.05% is in the top ten. What was sequenced was naive CD4+ T cells sorted from blood. The receptor source for this set is a woman under 40 in good health. Each CDR3 is given with its conserved first and last residue. A D gene is named only where the DNA matches it firmly. The size entry is marked missing in some rows and otherwise reads once, few, many or a size class.

>.|TRBJ2-1|.|TRBV6-1|16
TGTGCCAGCAGTGAAGCCAGCAGGACAGTCTACAATGAGCAGTTCTTC
CASSEASRTVYNEQFF
>.|TRBJ2-7|.|TRBV5-1|14
TGCGCCAGCAGCTTGGAGAGGAGCTCCTACGAGCAGTACTTC
CASSLERSSYEQYF
>.|TRBJ1-3|.|TRBV4-2|17
TGTGCCAGCAGCCAAGACGGCGGGGACCTGCCTGGAAACACCATATATTTT
CASSQDGGDLPGNTIYF
>.|TRBJ2-5|.|TRBV28|15
TGTGCCAGCAGCGGGGCTAGCGCCCCCCGGGAGACCCAGTACTTC
CASSGASAPRETQYF
>.|TRBJ1-1|TRBD1|TRBV5-1|15
TGCGCCAGCAGCTTGGCCGGACAGGGGTACACTGAAGCTTTCTTT
CASSLAGQGYTEAFF
>once|TRBJ2-3|.|TRBV2|15
TGTGCCAGCAGCTCGAACGGGATGAGCACAGATACGCAGTATTTT
CASSSNGMSTDTQYF
>.|TRBJ2-3|.|TRBV25-1|13
TGTGCCAGCAGTGAATCTTGGTCGGATACGCAGTATTTT
CASSESWSDTQYF
>.|TRBJ2-1|.|TRBV2|15
TGTGCCAGCAGTGTCCAGGGGAGCTCCTACAATGAGCAGTTCTTC
CASSVQGSSYNEQFF
>.|TRBJ1-2|TRBD1|TRBV6-1|14
TGTGCCAGCAGGGGGACAGGTAGTAGCTATGGCTACACCTTC
CASRGTGSSYGYTF
>once|TRBJ1-1|TRBD1|TRBV18|16
TGTGCCAGCTCACCAACACAGGGGAGGTGGGGCACTGAAGCTTTCTTT
CASSPTQGRWGTEAFF
>.|TRBJ2-7|TRBD1|TRBV2|16
TGTGCCAGCAGTGAGACAGGGCAAAAAGGGGTCTACGAGCAGTACTTC
CASSETGQKGVYEQYF
>.|TRBJ1-1|.|TRBV13|15
TGTGCCAGCAGCTTTTCCCAGGGAGCATTGACTGAAGCTTTCTTT
CASSFSQGALTEAFF
>.|TRBJ2-2|TRBD1|TRBV28|14
TGTGCCAGCACAGGGGGCTCCGAGACCGGGGAGCTGTTTTTT
CASTGGSETGELFF
>.|TRBJ2-1|.|TRBV7-8|18
TGTGCCAGCAGCTTTGGGCACCCTAGCGAGAGCTCCTACAATGAGCAGTTCTTC
CASSFGHPSESSYNEQFF
>once|TRBJ2-7|.|TRBV4-1|17
TGCGCCAGCAGCCAAGTGGCGCGGACAAAGATCAACTACGAGCAGTACTTC
CASSQVARTKINYEQYF
>.|TRBJ1-2|.|TRBV4-1|16
TGCGCCAGCAGCCAAGATACAACGACAGGATCTCTGGGCTACACCTTC
CASSQDTTTGSLGYTF
>.|TRBJ2-7|.|TRBV28|17
TGTGCCAGCAGCCCCCCGATCGGGAATTCGAACGGCAACGAGCAGTACTTC
CASSPPIGNSNGNEQYF
>.|TRBJ1-2|.|TRBV28|14
TGTGCCAGCAGCCCCTGGACGGACAACTATGGCTACACCTTC
CASSPWTDNYGYTF
>.|TRBJ2-5|.|TRBV27|13
TGTGCCAGCAGTCGCCATCCCCAAGAGACCCAGTACTTC
CASSRHPQETQYF
>.|TRBJ2-5|.|TRBV7-2|13
TGTGCCAGCAGCTTGTCAGCTCAAGAGACCCAGTACTTC
CASSLSAQETQYF
>.|TRBJ2-7|TRBD1|TRBV7-9|14
TGTGCCACCATACAGGGGCTCCAACATGACGAGCAGTACTTC
CATIQGLQHDEQYF
>few|TRBJ1-2|.|TRBV25-1|10
TGTGCCGAGGGGGTAAGGGGCTACACCTTC
CAEGVRGYTF
>.|TRBJ2-7|TRBD2|TRBV4-1|16
TGCGCCAGCAGCCAACGACTAGCGGGAGGGCCTTACGAGCAGTACTTC
CASSQRLAGGPYEQYF
>.|TRBJ1-4|TRBD1|TRBV6-5|15
TGTGCCAGCTCTGGGACAGGGGCAACTAATGAAAAACTGTTTTTT
CASSGTGATNEKLFF
>.|TRBJ2-7|TRBD1|TRBV27|15
TGTGCCAGCACTCGTGGGACAGGGAGAAATGGCGAGCAGTACTTC
CASTRGTGRNGEQYF
>.|TRBJ1-1|TRBD1|TRBV28|13
TGTGCCAGCACCAACCAGGGGGACACTGAAGCTTTCTTT
CASTNQGDTEAFF
>.|TRBJ2-7|.|TRBV7-8|15
TGTGCCAGCAGCCCTCGACTAGTAACTTCTTACGAGCAGTACTTC
CASSPRLVTSYEQYF
>.|TRBJ1-3|.|TRBV15|13
TGTGCCACCAGCAGAGTCCCGGCAAACACCATATATTTT
CATSRVPANTIYF
>.|TRBJ2-6|.|TRBV15|17
TGTGCCACCAGCAGAGATGGATGGGTAACTGGGGCCAACGTCCTGACTTTC
CATSRDGWVTGANVLTF
>.|TRBJ2-7|TRBD1|TRBV18|17
TGTGCCAGCTCACCGATGACAGGGGGCGTTGGGTCCTACGAGCAGTACTTC
CASSPMTGGVGSYEQYF
>.|TRBJ2-7|TRBD2|TRBV10-3|14
TGTGCCAGCGCCGTGGCGGGAGGGTCGTACGAGCAGTACTTC
CASAVAGGSYEQYF
>.|TRBJ2-2|.|TRBV2|15
TGTGCCAGCAGTGAAGACTACCCAGTCACCGGGGAGCTGTTTTTT
CASSEDYPVTGELFF
>.|TRBJ1-1|.|TRBV10-1|15
TGCGCCAGCAGTGCAAACCTCGATGGGGCCACTGAAGCTTTCTTT
CASSANLDGATEAFF
>.|TRBJ1-1|.|TRBV30|13
TGTGCCTGGAGGAGACAGGAGAACACTGAAGCTTTCTTT
CAWRRQENTEAFF
>.|TRBJ1-5|.|TRBV28|16
TGTGCCAGCAGAGATATGCAGGGCCGGGGCAATCAGCCCCAGCATTTT
CASRDMQGRGNQPQHF
>.|TRBJ2-5|.|TRBV5-1|12
TGCGCCAGCAGCCCCCCCCAAGAGACCCAGTACTTC
CASSPPQETQYF
>.|TRBJ1-1|.|TRBV10-3|14
TGTGCCATCAGACCGGGACAAGCGAACACTGAAGCTTTCTTT
CAIRPGQANTEAFF
>.|TRBJ1-2|.|TRBV15|15
TGTGCCACCAGCAGAGATCGACAGTCAAACTATGGCTACACCTTC
CATSRDRQSNYGYTF
>.|TRBJ2-7|TRBD1|TRBV7-9|15
TGTGCCAGCAGCTCCGAGTACAGGGGGCGATACGAGCAGTACTTC
CASSSEYRGRYEQYF
>.|TRBJ1-5|.|TRBV30|13
TGTGCCTGGAGTGTACAAGGTGCGGAGCCCCAGCATTTT
CAWSVQGAEPQHF
>once|TRBJ1-4|.|TRBV28|13
TGTGCCAGCAGTGGCGATGGAGGTGAAAAACTGTTTTTT
CASSGDGGEKLFF
>.|TRBJ2-3|TRBD2|TRBV5-1|15
TGCGCCAGCAGATTAGCGGGAGGGCCGCCAGATACGCAGTATTTT
CASRLAGGPPDTQYF
>once|TRBJ2-3|TRBD2|TRBV9|16
TGTGCCAGCAGCGTGCTGGGACTAGCGGGCTCAGATACGCAGTATTTT
CASSVLGLAGSDTQYF
>.|TRBJ2-7|.|TRBV11-3|15
TGTGCCAGCAGCATTCCTGGGTCGCAATCCTACGAGCAGTACTTC
CASSIPGSQSYEQYF
>.|TRBJ2-1|.|TRBV2|14
TGTGCCAGCAGTGAAGTTCTCCAGCCGCCGGGGCAGTTCTTC
CASSEVLQPPGQFF
>once|TRBJ2-7|.|TRBV28|15
TGTGCCAGCAGTTTCCCAGGGCCCCCCTCCTACGAGCAGTACTTC
CASSFPGPPSYEQYF